A selection of T cell receptor beta chains follows, all from one sample in a study of T cells after posttransplantation cyclophosphamide. Method: immunoSEQ multiplex PCR; TCRdb's copy keeps in-frame clones and lacks some. The repertoire shows roughly 42,000 clones, none seen only once; the top ten take 3.5% to 5.5%. Sequencing input: PBMCs. Source of these receptors: a woman aged 45-65 years in good health and a related stem cell transplant donor. Each CDR3 is given with its conserved first and last residue.

V gene	J gene	CDR3 protein
TRBV18	TRBJ2-7	CASSPRQGAYEQYF
TRBV9	TRBJ2-7	CASSATGGYEQYF
TRBV18	TRBJ1-2	CASSPPSRGSYGYTF
TRBV9	TRBJ2-3	CASSPGQGPSFTDTQYF
TRBV10-1	TRBJ1-6	CASSEARDNSPLHF
TRBV4-1	TRBJ1-5	CASSQDGGSNQPQHF
TRBV6-1	TRBJ2-7	CASSEDVGAGASYEQYF
TRBV28	TRBJ1-6	CASSWRGGVVNSPLHF
TRBV30	TRBJ1-3	CAWSVASITPTDGNTIYF
TRBV7-9	.	CASSLETGWASEQYF
TRBV27	TRBJ2-2	CASSLQGTGELFF
TRBV4-1	TRBJ1-2	CASRGVDGYTF
TRBV11-2	TRBJ1-2	CASSLDREVGYTF
TRBV6-5	TRBJ1-4	CASSTGVPPEKLFF
TRBV5-4	TRBJ1-5	CASSLDRGNQPQHF
TRBV7-3	TRBJ2-3	CASSQTADTQYF
TRBV5-1	TRBJ2-3	CASRTLGQSTDTQYF
TRBV30	TRBJ1-2	CAWTRTGPSYGYTF
TRBV25-1	TRBJ1-4	CASSKILGGVNEKLFF
TRBV6-5	TRBJ2-3	CASREKGGSTDTQYF
TRBV30	TRBJ1-1	CACLLLGDSAEAFF
TRBV28	TRBJ1-2	CASSLQGNDGYTF
TRBV5-1	TRBJ1-1	CASNPPGVNTEAFF
TRBV19	TRBJ1-2	CASREQGLGDYGYTF
TRBV7-2	TRBJ1-1	CASSLSNAGFGGFF
TRBV14	TRBJ2-1	CASSQGSGQFF
TRBV5-1	TRBJ1-1	CASSRVWEENEAFF
TRBV5-1	TRBJ1-2	CASSLDWPGENGYTF
TRBV6-1	.	CASSEWRGTNEQYF
TRBV28	TRBJ2-7	CASSRQGYSYEQYF
TRBV2	TRBJ2-2	CASSLAGTNTGELFF
TRBV7-9	TRBJ1-1	CATRAGAGEYTEAFF
TRBV4-1	TRBJ1-2	CASSQDAGQNYGYTF
TRBV5-4	TRBJ2-7	CASSSPGQPSYEQYF
TRBV7-9	TRBJ2-7	CASSLTGYEQYF
TRBV28	TRBJ2-1	CASSARYEQFF
TRBV4-3	TRBJ2-7	CASSHLGGPVSYEQYF